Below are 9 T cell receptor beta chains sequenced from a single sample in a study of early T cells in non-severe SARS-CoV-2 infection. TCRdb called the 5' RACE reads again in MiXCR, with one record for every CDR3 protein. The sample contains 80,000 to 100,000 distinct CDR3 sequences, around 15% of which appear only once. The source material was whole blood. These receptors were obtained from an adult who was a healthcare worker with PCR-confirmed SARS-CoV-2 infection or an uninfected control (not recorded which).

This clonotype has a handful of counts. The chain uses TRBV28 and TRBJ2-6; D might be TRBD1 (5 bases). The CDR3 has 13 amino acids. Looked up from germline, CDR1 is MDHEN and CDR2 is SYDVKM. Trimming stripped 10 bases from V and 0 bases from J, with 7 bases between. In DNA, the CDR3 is TGTGCCACCAGGGTCTCTGGGGCCAACGTCCTGACTTTC. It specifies CATRVSGANVLTF.

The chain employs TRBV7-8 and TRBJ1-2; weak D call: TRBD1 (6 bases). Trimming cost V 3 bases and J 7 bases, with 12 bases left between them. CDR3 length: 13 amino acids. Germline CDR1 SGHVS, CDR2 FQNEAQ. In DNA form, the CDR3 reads TGTGCCAGCAGCTTTGTTCCAGGGGCTGGCTACACCTTC. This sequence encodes CASSFVPGAGYTF.

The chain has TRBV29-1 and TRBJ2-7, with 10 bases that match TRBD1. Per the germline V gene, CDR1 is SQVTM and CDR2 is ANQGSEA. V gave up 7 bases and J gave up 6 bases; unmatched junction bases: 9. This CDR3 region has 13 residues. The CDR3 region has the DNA TGCAGCGGTGCGGGACAGGGGTTGTCCGAGCAGTACTTC. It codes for CSGAGQGLSEQYF.

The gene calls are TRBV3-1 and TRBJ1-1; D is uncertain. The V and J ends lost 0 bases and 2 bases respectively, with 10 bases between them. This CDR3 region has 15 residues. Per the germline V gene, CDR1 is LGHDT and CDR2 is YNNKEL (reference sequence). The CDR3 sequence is CASSQDPAANTEAFF. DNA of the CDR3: TGTGCCAGCAGCCAAGATCCGGCGGCTAACACTGAAGCTTTCTTT.

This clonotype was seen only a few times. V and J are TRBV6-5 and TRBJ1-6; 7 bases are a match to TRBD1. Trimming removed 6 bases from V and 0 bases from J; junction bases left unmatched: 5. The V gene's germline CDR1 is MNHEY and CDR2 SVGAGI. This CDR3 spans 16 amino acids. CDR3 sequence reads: CASRLRQGSYNSPLHF. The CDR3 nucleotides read TGTGCCAGCAGGCTCAGACAGGGCTCCTATAATTCACCCCTCCACTTT.

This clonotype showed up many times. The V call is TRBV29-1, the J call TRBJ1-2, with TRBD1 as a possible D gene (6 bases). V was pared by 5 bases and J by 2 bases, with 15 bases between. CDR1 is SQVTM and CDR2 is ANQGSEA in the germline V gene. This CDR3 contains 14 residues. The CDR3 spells CSVTLVRGNYGYTF. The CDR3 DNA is TGCAGCGTTACCCTCGTGAGGGGGAACTATGGCTACACCTTC.

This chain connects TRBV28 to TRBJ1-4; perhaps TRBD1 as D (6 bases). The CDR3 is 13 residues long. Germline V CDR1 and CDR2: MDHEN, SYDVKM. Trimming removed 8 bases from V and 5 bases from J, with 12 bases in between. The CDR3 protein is CASLTGPNEKLFF. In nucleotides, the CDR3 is TGTGCCAGCCTAACAGGGCCCAATGAAAAACTGTTTTTT.

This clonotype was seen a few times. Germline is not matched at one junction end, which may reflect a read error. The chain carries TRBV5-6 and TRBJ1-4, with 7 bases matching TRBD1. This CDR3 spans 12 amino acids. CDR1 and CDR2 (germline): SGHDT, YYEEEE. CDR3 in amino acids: CASSLGWDRLVF. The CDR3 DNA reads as TGTGCCAGCAGCTTAGGTTGGGACAGACTTGTTTTT.

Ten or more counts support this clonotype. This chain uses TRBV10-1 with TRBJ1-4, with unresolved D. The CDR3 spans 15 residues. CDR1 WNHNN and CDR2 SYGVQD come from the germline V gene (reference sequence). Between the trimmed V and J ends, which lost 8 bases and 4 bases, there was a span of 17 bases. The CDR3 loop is CASADGEGINEKLFF. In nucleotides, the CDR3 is TGCGCCAGCGCGGACGGAGAGGGTATTAATGAAAAACTGTTTTTT.